The next 4 T cell receptor beta chains were all read from a single sample in a study of blood T cell repertoires in COVID-19. Only in-frame clones appear in the TCRdb table, and some are missing; sequencing was by immunoSEQ multiplex PCR. The data show about 170,000 clones, over 80% seen once. Material for sequencing was PBMCs or T cells enriched from blood (not recorded which). These receptors all come from a woman aged 45-60 years who had recovered from COVID-19.

V gene TRBV7-8 combines with J gene TRBJ2-4; maybe TRBD2 (6 bases). This CDR3 comprises 17 residues. Per the germline V gene, CDR1 is SGHVS and CDR2 is FQNEAQ. V was clipped by 0 bases and J by 2 bases, with 14 bases between them. This CDR3 is CASSLAWQGRTKNIQYF. DNA for the CDR3: TGTGCCAGCAGCTTAGCCTGGCAAGGGAGGACCAAAAACATTCAGTACTTC.

This clone was counted a few times. The chain is built from TRBV19 and TRBJ2-3, with 10 bases aligning to TRBD2. The CDR3 consists of 14 residues. The germline gives CDR1 LNHDA, CDR2 SQIVND (reference sequence). V trimming: 6 bases; J trimming: 4 bases; junction bases outside the gene matches: 4. This CDR3 is CASRWGTSADTQYF. DNA of the CDR3: TGTGCCAGTAGATGGGGGACTAGCGCAGATACGCAGTATTTT.

The chain joins TRBV4-3 to TRBJ1-6; D is uncertain. Germline-derived CDR1 and CDR2 are LGHNA and YSLEER. Trimming took off 6 bases at V and 14 bases at J, with 8 bases between the two ends. CDR3 length equals 10 residues. The CDR3 DNA reads TGCGCCAGCAGGGAGGCAACCCTCCACTTT. Protein: CASREATLHF.

This clone has more than one count but fewer than ten. The chain is built from TRBV5-1 and TRBJ2-3; 8 nucleotides line up with TRBD2. V was clipped by 7 bases and J by 1 base; unmatched bases: 11. This CDR3 contains 16 residues. Germline loops: CDR1 SGHRS, CDR2 YFSETQ. CDR3 DNA sequence: TGCGCCAGCGTACTTCGCGGGGGGCACGGCACAGATACGCAGTATTTT. Residues: CASVLRGGHGTDTQYF.